This T cell receptor beta chain derives from a study of tumor and adjacent non-tumor tissue in lung cancer. The wider study: The cohort had under 15 adenocarcinoma, a couple of squamous cell and 1 small cell patients. Findings and limits, study-wide: Top 100 clones took a larger repertoire share in normal lung.

Three rounds of nested PCR, following a modified ARM-PCR protocol, produced the TCRbeta library. A single record per CDR3 protein comes from TCRdb applying MiXCR to the multiplex PCR reads. The repertoire has about 98,000 distinct CDR3 sequences, about 80% of them found once; the top ten carry 30%. RNA was extracted from bulk tissue without any cell sorting. More than 3 cm separated this lung sample from the edge of the tumor. Chemotherapy-naive patients with new lung cancer underwent thoracic surgery in China, August–November 2014. A word on this clonotype: Antigen: not known. One junction end disagrees with the germline gene, perhaps due to a read error.

The CDR3 runs to 13 residues. The chain couples TRBV12-3 or TRBV12-4 to TRBJ1-2, with D unresolved. The clonotype was recovered from a man aged 55-75 years with small cell lung cancer. Sequenced sample: distant non-tumor lung tissue. CDR3 coding DNA: TGTGTCAGCAGCTCATTCGGTAACTATTGCTACACCTTC. It translates to CVSSSFGNYCYTF.